A single sample gave rise to the 25 T cell receptor beta chains below, sequenced in a study of T cells in Graves' hyperthyroidism and ophthalmopathy. Amplified TCR beta CDR3 regions came from RNA transcripts. HTBI primers drove first-round RT-PCR of the TCR CDR3. TCRdb reprocessed the multiplex PCR reads with MiXCR, giving one entry per CDR3 protein. The sample holds around 300,000 distinct CDR3 sequences, about an eighth seen once. The sample consisted of blood. The receptors here all came from a woman between 35 and 50 years old with Graves' hyperthyroidism.

This clonotype has ten or more counts. The DNA of the CDR3 is TGCAGGGCCAGCGCGGGGGGCGTGAACACTGAAGCTTTCTTT. Its translation is CRASAGGVNTEAFF. V usage is TRBV20-1 and J usage is TRBJ1-1; D might be TRBD1 (6 bases). Germline CDR1 and CDR2: DFQATT and SNEGSKA (reference sequence). This CDR3 contains 14 residues.

At least ten counts were recorded for this clonotype. The V gene is TRBV20-1, the J gene TRBJ1-5; 10 bases map to TRBD1. This CDR3 contains 14 residues. Trimming at V came to 5 bases and at J to 6 bases, leaving 7 bases not matched to a gene. The V gene's germline CDR1 is DFQATT and CDR2 SNEGSKA (reference sequence). CDR3 nucleotides: TGCAGTGCTCGGGGTGGACAGGGGGGTCAGCCCCAGCATTTT. Its protein product is CSARGGQGGQPQHF.

The table lists this clonotype with many counts. J is TRBJ2-1 and V is TRBV15, with 7 bases fitting TRBD1. Germline trimming cut 5 bases from V and 0 bases from J; bases unmatched to any gene: 10. The germline CDR1 and CDR2 sequences are LNHNV and YYDKDF (reference sequence). The CDR3 totals 17 residues. CDR3 protein: CATSPLGTADSYNEQFF. CDR3 sequence (DNA): TGTGCCACCAGCCCCTTGGGGACAGCCGACTCCTACAATGAGCAGTTCTTC. The whole variable domain, remainder taken from reference TRBV15 and TRBJ2-1, is DAMVIQNPRYQVTQFGKPVTLSCSQTLNHNVMYWYQQKSSQAPKLLFHYYDKDFNNEADTPDNFQSRRPNTSFCFLDIRSPGLGDTAMYLCATSPLGTADSYNEQFFGPGTRLTVL.

This clonotype was detected ten times or more. V is TRBV7-8 and J is TRBJ2-3, with TRBD1 as a possible D gene (5 bases). CDR3 length equals 15 residues. Germline assignment: CDR1 SGHVS and CDR2 FQNEAQ. The germline V and J ends were trimmed by 0 bases and 2 bases, with 9 bases remaining between them. Here the CDR3 reads CASSLARVYTDTQYF. DNA of the CDR3: TGTGCCAGCAGCTTAGCCAGGGTCTACACAGATACGCAGTATTTT.

J is TRBJ2-7 and V is TRBV13, with 7 bases lining up with TRBD2. With 4 bases clipped from V and 2 bases from J, the junction kept 8 bases outside the gene matches. CDR1 is PRHDT, CDR2 FYEKMQ, per germline (reference sequence). This CDR3 has 15 amino acids. The CDR3 sequence: CASSSPSGDPYEQYF. In DNA, the CDR3 is TGTGCCAGCAGCTCGCCAAGCGGGGACCCCTACGAGCAGTACTTC.

This clonotype was seen more than once but under ten times. The rearrangement uses TRBV7-8 and TRBJ2-1; 9 positions agree with TRBD2. The CDR3 runs to 18 residues. The germline V gene has CDR1 SGHVS and CDR2 FQNEAQ. Germline trimming cut 5 bases from V and 2 bases from J; bases unmatched to any gene: 13. The CDR3 spells CASSQKPSGRKTYNEQFF. CDR3 DNA sequence: TGTGCCAGCAGCCAGAAACCGAGCGGGAGGAAGACCTACAATGAGCAGTTCTTC. The full variable domain, rest sourced from reference TRBV7-8 and TRBJ2-1, is GAGVSQSPRYKVAKRGQDVALRCDPISGHVSLFWYQQALGQGPEFLTYFQNEAQLDKSGLPSDRFFAERPEGSVSTLKIQRTQQEDSAVYLCASSQKPSGRKTYNEQFFGPGTRLTVL.

The chain couples TRBV20-1 to TRBJ2-5, with 8 bases that match TRBD2. J lost 1 base, V lost 5 bases, and 6 bases had no gene match. This CDR3 is 14 amino acids long. CDR1 is DFQATT, CDR2 SNEGSKA, per germline (reference sequence). CDR3 nucleotide sequence: TGCAGTGCTTACCCCGGGGGGGGCCAAGAGACCCAGTACTTC. Protein product: CSAYPGGGQETQYF.

This chain joins TRBV2 and TRBJ1-6, with D uncertain. The CDR3 spans 15 residues. The V gene's germline CDR1 is SNHLY and CDR2 FYNNEI. Trimming shortened V by 6 bases and J by 0 bases, and 9 bases separated the two germline ends. The CDR3 here is CASRPTNSYNSPLHF. The CDR3, as DNA: TGTGCCAGCAGGCCTACAAACTCCTATAATTCACCCCTCCACTTT. The entire variable domain, with the rest obtained from reference TRBV2 and TRBJ1-6, is as follows: EPEVTQTPSHQVTQMGQEVILRCVPISNHLYFYWYRQILGQKVEFLVSFYNNEISEKSEIFDDQFSVERPDGSNFTLKIRSTKLEDSAMYFCASRPTNSYNSPLHFGNGTRLTVT.

The rearrangement uses TRBV7-9 and TRBJ2-5; the D is unclear. Germline CDR1 is SEHNR and CDR2 is FQNEAQ (reference sequence). Trimming took 2 bases from V and 7 from J, leaving 11 bases between them. The CDR3 contains 13 residues. CDR3 DNA: TGTGCCAGCAGCTTAACCGCCGAAGCGACCCAGTACTTC. Amino acid sequence: CASSLTAEATQYF.

The chain carries TRBV28 and TRBJ1-2; D may be TRBD1 (6 bases). Germline CDR1 is MDHEN and CDR2 is SYDVKM. The CDR3 covers 14 residues. Trimming shortened V by 5 bases and J by 6 bases, and 16 bases separated the two germline ends. This CDR3 reads CASSINSRGHGYTF. Written as DNA, the CDR3 is TGTGCCAGCAGTATCAATTCGCGGGGGCATGGCTACACCTTC.

This clonotype occurred many times. This chain links TRBV6-2 or TRBV6-3 with TRBJ1-1; D perhaps matches TRBD1 (5 bases). The V and J ends lost 6 bases and 4 bases respectively, with 15 bases between them. Germline V gene lookup returns CDR1 MNHEY and CDR2 SVGEGT. CDR3 length: 14 amino acids. The CDR3 nucleotides read TGTGCCAGCAGAAAAGGGGTAGGAGGCACTGAAGCTTTCTTT. This codes for CASRKGVGGTEAFF.

This clonotype was seen ten or more times. The chain uses TRBV6-2 or TRBV6-3 and TRBJ2-3; D may be TRBD2 (6 bases). This CDR3 region has 15 residues. V lost 2 bases and J 7 bases, leaving 16 bases between the germline ends. In germline, CDR1 is MNHEY, CDR2 SVGEGT. The CDR3 coding sequence is TGTGCCAGCAGTTACCCACTAGCTCTTCCTAATACGCAGTATTTT. Residues: CASSYPLALPNTQYF.

This clonotype was seen many times. The gene calls are TRBV2 and TRBJ1-5; 7 bases map to TRBD1. Trimming took 3 bases from V and 15 from J; bases not matched to a gene: 5. CDR3 length: 11 amino acids. Germline CDR1 is SNHLY and CDR2 is FYNNEI. CDR3 protein: CASSDEDRPHF. CDR3 bases: TGTGCCAGCAGTGACGAGGACAGGCCGCATTTT.

In its sample, this clonotype was seen a few times. This chain links TRBV9 with TRBJ1-6; TRBD1 is a possible D gene (5 bases). The germline V and J ends were trimmed by 4 bases and 0 bases, with 17 bases remaining between them. The germline V gene has CDR1 SGDLS and CDR2 YYNGEE. The CDR3 has 18 residues. CDR3 region: CASSSGDPLSSYNSPLHF. The CDR3 coding sequence is TGTGCCAGCAGCTCGGGGGACCCCCTAAGCTCCTATAATTCACCCCTCCACTTT.

This clonotype occurred many times. V usage is TRBV28 and J usage is TRBJ2-3, with TRBD2 as a possible D gene (5 bases). CDR3 length equals 13 residues. The V and J ends lost 5 bases and 4 bases respectively, with 10 bases between them. CDR1 and CDR2 from the germline V gene are MDHEN and SYDVKM. The CDR3 coding sequence is TGTGCCAGCAGTCCCCCCGGGGCAGATACGCAGTATTTT. It is translated as CASSPPGADTQYF. The full variable domain, in which reference TRBV28 and TRBJ2-3 provide the parts outside the CDR3, is DVKVTQSSRYLVKRTGEKVFLECVQDMDHENMFWYRQDPGLGLRLIYFSYDVKMKEKGDIPEGYSVSREKKERFSLILESASTNQTSMYLCASSPPGADTQYFGPGTRLTVL.

This clonotype was counted many times. The rearrangement uses TRBV12-3 or TRBV12-4 and TRBJ2-2, with D unclear. The CDR3 length is 13 residues. Trimming removed 1 base from V and 1 base from J, with 1 base in between. The CDR3, as DNA: TGTGCCAGCAGTTTAGGGAACACCGGGGAGCTGTTTTTT. Translation gives CASSLGNTGELFF.

About this clonotype itself: With a much larger clone just one base away, this may be a read error. The V call is TRBV2, the J call TRBJ1-1; D gene unclear. This CDR3 region has 15 residues. The germline CDR1 and CDR2 sequences are SNHLY and FYNNEI. The V end was cut by 6 bases, the J end by 1 base, with 15 bases between. CDR3 protein: CASRTDEEGNTEAFF. CDR3 nucleotide sequence: TGTGCCAGCAGGACCGACGAGGAAGGGAACACTGAAGCTTTCTTT.

This clonotype was seen many times. The chain uses TRBV3-1 and TRBJ1-5; D is unresolved. The V gene lost 0 bases and the J gene lost 6 bases, with 9 bases spanning the gap. In germline, CDR1 is LGHDT, CDR2 YNNKEL (reference sequence). The CDR3 is 14 residues long. For the CDR3, the DNA is TGTGCCAGCAGCCAAGATCTTGGGGTTCAGCCCCAGCATTTT. It codes for CASSQDLGVQPQHF.

The CDR3 spells CASSQGLAGHNEQFF. Here the CDR3 DNA reads TGTGCCAGTAGTCAGGGACTAGCGGGCCACAATGAGCAGTTCTTC. The V gene is TRBV19, the J gene TRBJ2-1, with 12 bases fitting TRBD2. The CDR3 sequence is 15 residues long. Trimming took 5 bases from V and 5 from J; bases not matched to a gene: 4. The germline gives CDR1 LNHDA, CDR2 SQIVND (reference sequence).

The rearrangement uses TRBV7-8 and TRBJ2-3; 10 bases match TRBD1. The CDR3 contains 15 residues. Germline CDR1 SGHVS, CDR2 FQNEAQ. J was trimmed by 4 bases and V by 2 bases; bases with no gene match: 3. CDR3 nucleotide sequence: TGTGCCAGCAGCTTATCCGGGACAGGGGCAGATACGCAGTATTTT. As protein: CASSLSGTGADTQYF.

In regard to this clonotype: A much bigger clone sits one base away, suggesting this may be a read error. V usage is TRBV11-2 and J usage is TRBJ1-1; maybe TRBD1 (5 bases). CDR1 and CDR2 (germline): SGHAT, FQNNGV. The CDR3 runs 16 residues. V shed 5 bases and J shed 0 bases, with 16 bases lying between them. The DNA of the CDR3 is TGTGCCAGCAGCCCCTTCCGGACAAAGATGAACACTGAAGCTTTCTTT. Protein product: CASSPFRTKMNTEAFF.

This chain uses TRBV19 with TRBJ1-4, with TRBD1 as a possible D gene (5 bases). The CDR3 has 12 residues. The germline V gene has CDR1 LNHDA and CDR2 SQIVND (reference sequence). V shed 9 bases and J shed 10 bases, with 15 bases lying between them. CDR3 region: CASNRPGGKLFF. The CDR3, as DNA: TGTGCCAGCAACAGGCCCGGGGGAAAACTGTTTTTT. The variable domain in full, with the rest retrieved from reference TRBV19 and TRBJ1-4, is DGGITQSPKYLFRKEGQNVTLSCEQNLNHDAMYWYRQDPGQGLRLIYYSQIVNDFQKGDIAEGYSVSREKKESFPLTVTSAQKNPTAFYLCASNRPGGKLFFGSGTQLSVL.

The sample holds one count of this clonotype. The chain joins TRBV19 to TRBJ1-3; D remains ambiguous. CDR3 length: 14 residues. V lost 2 bases and J 0 bases, leaving 5 bases between the germline ends. Germline CDR1 LNHDA, CDR2 SQIVND (reference sequence). CDR3 DNA sequence: TGTGCCAGTAGTATACAGCTCTCTGGAAACACCATATATTTT. Translating gives CASSIQLSGNTIYF.

Many counts were recorded for this clonotype. The rearrangement joins TRBV2 to TRBJ2-1; D is unresolved. V was clipped by 10 bases and J by 9 bases, with 19 bases between them. This CDR3 has 13 amino acids. Germline CDR1 reads SNHLY; CDR2 reads FYNNEI. This chain's CDR3 is CATRLYSWGEQFF. As DNA, the CDR3 is TGTGCCACCCGATTATATTCGTGGGGTGAGCAGTTCTTC.

This clonotype was seen more than once but under ten times. This chain uses TRBV7-9 with TRBJ2-5; 12 positions match TRBD2. The CDR3 length is 18 residues. Trimming removed 0 bases from V and 2 bases from J; junction bases left unmatched: 7. Germline CDR1 SEHNR, CDR2 FQNEAQ (reference sequence). The CDR3 DNA is TGTGCCAGCAGCTTAGCCCGACTAGCGGGAGTTGGTCAAGAGACCCAGTACTTC. The encoded protein is CASSLARLAGVGQETQYF.